These 22 T cell receptor beta chains came from one sample sequenced in a study of long-term antiretroviral therapy in people with HIV (dated by TCRdb to 2021 to 2024). The immunoSEQ hsTCRB v3.0 assay was used at survey level resolution for TRB variable region sequencing. TCRdb carries this immuneACCESS record with in-frame sequences only. Its versions omit some clonotypes, under half of them owing to an unresolved V gene in the studies checked, with the rest unexplained. The sample table records around 30,000 clones; 95% of these occur just once. The leading ten clones occupy 8.1% of the sample. This sample comprised unsorted PBMCs, obtained 5.3 years after starting antiretroviral therapy. The receptors derive from a man aged 25-45 years with HIV.

This CDR3 is CASSTWASGTSNEQFF. In DNA form, the CDR3 reads TGTGCCAGTAGTACCTGGGCTAGCGGGACTTCCAATGAGCAGTTCTTC. The chain recombines TRBV19 with TRBJ2-1, with TRBD2 matching 9 bases. CDR3 length: 16 residues. The junction had 10 bases not matched to a gene; V was cut back by 4 bases and J by 6 bases. Germline V gene lookup returns CDR1 LNHDA and CDR2 SQIVND (reference sequence).

The chain recombines TRBV25-1 with TRBJ1-5; the D gene is possibly TRBD1 (5 bases). This CDR3 has 14 residues. Germline assignment: CDR1 MGHDK and CDR2 SYGVNS. The V gene lost 4 bases and the J gene lost 3 bases, with 10 bases spanning the gap. This CDR3 reads CASSVTGPNQPQHF. The CDR3 DNA reads TGTGCCAGCAGTGTGACGGGACCCAATCAGCCCCAGCATTTT. The full variable domain, with the rest looked up from reference TRBV25-1 and TRBJ1-5, is EADIYQTPRYLVIGTGKKITLECSQTMGHDKMYWYQQDPGMELHLIHYSYGVNSTEKGDLSSESTVSRIRTEHFPLTLESARPSHTSQYLCASSVTGPNQPQHFGDGTRLSIL.

The rearrangement joins TRBV6-1 to TRBJ1-3, with D maybe TRBD1 (5 bases). V gave up 6 bases and J gave up 1 base, with 10 bases separating them. The CDR3 is made up of 14 amino acids. The germline V gene encodes CDR1 MNHNS and CDR2 SASEGT. The CDR3 is CASRTGGSGNTIYF. In DNA, the CDR3 is TGTGCCAGCAGAACAGGAGGGTCTGGAAACACCATATATTTT.

This rearrangement joins TRBV27 to TRBJ2-5; no clear D gene. Germline CDR1 reads MNHEY; CDR2 reads SMNVEV (reference sequence). Trimming removed 2 bases from V and 5 bases from J, with 9 bases in between. The CDR3 runs 13 residues. Here the CDR3 DNA reads TGTGCCAGCAGTTTAGGCGTTCCGGAGACCCAGTACTTC. It codes for CASSLGVPETQYF.

The chain joins TRBV7-9 to TRBJ1-2; TRBD1 agrees at 9 bases. V shed 5 bases, J shed 7 bases, and the junction held 5 bases outside the gene matches. CDR1 SEHNR and CDR2 FQNEAQ come from the germline V gene (reference sequence). CDR3 length: 13 residues. This CDR3 reads CASSPGQGTGYTF. CDR3 bases: TGTGCCAGCAGCCCGGGACAGGGAACTGGCTACACCTTC.

This chain uses TRBV7-9 with TRBJ1-1; D not certain. Trimming cost V 3 bases and J 7 bases, with 9 bases left between them. The V gene's germline CDR1 is SEHNR and CDR2 FQNEAQ (reference sequence). The CDR3 consists of 12 residues. DNA of the CDR3: TGTGCCAGCAGCTTTGGCCAGTATGAAGCTTTCTTT. It encodes CASSFGQYEAFF.

This chain joins TRBV7-3 and TRBJ1-1; D is perhaps TRBD1 (6 bases). CDR1 and CDR2 from the germline V gene are SGHTA and FQGTGA. CDR3 length equals 15 residues. With 5 bases removed from V and 1 base from J, the gap between germline ends came to 14 bases. CDR3 nucleotides: TGTGCCAGCAGCCCGTTGACAGGAGCGAACACTGAAGCTTTCTTT. Its protein is CASSPLTGANTEAFF.

The chain uses TRBV9 and TRBJ1-2, with 7 nucleotides matching TRBD1. The CDR3 totals 13 residues. Germline CDR1 SGDLS, CDR2 YYNGEE. V was clipped by 3 bases and J by 8 bases; unmatched bases: 7. In DNA, the CDR3 is TGTGCCAGCAGCGCCACGACAGGGTTAGGCTACACCTTC. Translating it yields CASSATTGLGYTF. The full variable domain, in which reference TRBV9 and TRBJ1-2 provide the parts outside the CDR3, is DSGVTQTPKHLITATGQRVTLRCSPRSGDLSVYWYQQSLDQGLQFLIQYYNGEERAKGNILERFSAQQFPDLHSELNLSSLELGDSALYFCASSATTGLGYTFGSGTRLTVV.

This clone appeared once. This sequence joins TRBV13 and TRBJ2-3; 13 nucleotides align to TRBD2. This CDR3 is built from 16 residues. Germline V CDR1 and CDR2: PRHDT, FYEKMQ (reference sequence). V lost 1 base to trimming and J lost 7 bases; unmatched junction nucleotides: 5. The CDR3 region has the DNA TGTGCCAGCAGCTTAGCACTAGCGGGAGGGATAAATACGCAGTATTTT. Encoded protein: CASSLALAGGINTQYF.

This clone was recorded only once. This chain uses TRBV5-6 with TRBJ1-5; D ambiguous. Trimming took off 4 bases at V and 9 bases at J, with 14 bases between the two ends. CDR1 SGHDT and CDR2 YYEEEE come from the germline V gene. This CDR3 has 13 residues. The CDR3 bases are TGTGCCAGCAGCCGCCTCGGGCCAGGGCCCCAGCATTTT. Protein: CASSRLGPGPQHF.

This clone was seen only once. The V gene is TRBV19, the J gene TRBJ2-6; 9 nucleotides agree with TRBD2. The CDR3 contains 18 residues. Losses at the gene ends were 5 bases for V and 2 bases for J; bases not matched to a gene: 10. Germline lookup yields CDR1 LNHDA and CDR2 SQIVND (reference sequence). CDR3: CASSARGSGSTGANVLTF. CDR3 in DNA: TGTGCCAGTAGTGCCCGGGGTAGCGGGAGTACTGGGGCCAACGTCCTGACTTTC.

This chain links TRBV6-5 with TRBJ1-4, with 10 bases lining up with TRBD1. The germline V gene has CDR1 MNHEY and CDR2 SVGAGI. This CDR3 contains 14 residues. V lost 5 bases to trimming and J lost 6 bases; unmatched junction nucleotides: 3. The CDR3 DNA sequence: TGTGCCAGCAGTCCCGGGACAGGGGATGAAAAACTGTTTTTT. Translation: CASSPGTGDEKLFF.

The chain joins TRBV29-1 to TRBJ2-7; 14 bases are a match to TRBD2. The CDR3 is 15 amino acids. Germline trimming cut 5 bases from V and 1 base from J; bases unmatched to any gene: 4. Germline V CDR1 and CDR2: SQVTM, ANQGSEA. The CDR3 DNA reads TGCAGCGTTTCGGGGACTAGCGGGAGTTCCTACGAGCAGTACTTC. Encoded protein: CSVSGTSGSSYEQYF.

The rearrangement uses TRBV5-1 and TRBJ2-7, with 9 bases aligning to TRBD1. Trimming at V came to 3 bases and at J to 2 bases, leaving 6 bases not matched to a gene. The CDR3 loop spans 15 amino acids. The germline gives CDR1 SGHRS, CDR2 YFSETQ. This CDR3 is CASSWTGAYTYEQYF. Written as DNA, the CDR3 is TGCGCCAGCAGCTGGACAGGGGCATACACCTACGAGCAGTACTTC. The whole variable domain, filled in from reference TRBV5-1 and TRBJ2-7, reads KAGVTQTPRYLIKTRGQQVTLSCSPISGHRSVSWYQQTPGQGLQFLFEYFSETQRNKGNFPGRFSGRQFSNSRSEMNVSTLELGDSALYLCASSWTGAYTYEQYFGPGTRLTVT.

This rearrangement joins TRBV13 to TRBJ1-1, with 8 bases matching TRBD1. With 5 bases clipped from V and 7 bases from J, the junction kept 9 bases outside the gene matches. CDR1 is PRHDT and CDR2 is FYEKMQ in the germline V gene (reference sequence). This CDR3 is 14 amino acids long. The CDR3 sequence is CASSGNRGVSEAFF. As DNA, the CDR3 is TGTGCCAGCAGCGGGAACAGGGGGGTGAGTGAAGCTTTCTTT. Using reference TRBV13 and TRBJ1-1 for the parts outside the CDR3, the full variable domain is AAGVIQSPRHLIKEKRETATLKCYPIPRHDTVYWYQQGPGQDPQFLISFYEKMQSDKGSIPDRFSAQQFSDYHSELNMSSLELGDSALYFCASSGNRGVSEAFFGQGTRLTVV.

The genes are TRBV6-5 and TRBJ1-1, with D tentatively TRBD1 (6 bases). Trimming cost V 4 bases and J 5 bases, with 14 bases left between them. Germline lookup yields CDR1 MNHEY and CDR2 SVGAGI. The CDR3 has 14 residues. The chain's CDR3 is CASSLLTGGTEAFF. Here the CDR3 DNA reads TGTGCCAGCAGTTTATTGACAGGCGGGACTGAAGCTTTCTTT.

This chain joins TRBV7-2 and TRBJ2-7; D unclear. V lost 5 bases and J 0 bases, leaving 11 bases between the germline ends. Germline CDR1 SGHTA, CDR2 FQGNSA. The CDR3 contains 14 residues. CDR3 region: CASSPPESSYEQYF. CDR3 DNA sequence: TGTGCCAGCAGCCCTCCTGAAAGCTCCTACGAGCAGTACTTC.

CDR3 protein: CASSPWTGENLLAKNIQYF. The CDR3 DNA sequence: TGTGCCAGCAGCCCGTGGACAGGGGAAAACTTACTAGCCAAAAACATTCAGTACTTC. The chain combines TRBV7-2 with TRBJ2-4; 9 nucleotides agree with TRBD1. V was pared by 5 bases and J by 0 bases, with 14 bases of the junction left unmatched. The CDR3 length is 19 residues. Germline CDR1 and CDR2: SGHTA and FQGNSA.

This clone has only one observation. The V gene is TRBV13, the J gene TRBJ2-5; 16 nucleotides match TRBD2. The CDR3 consists of 19 residues. V dropped 3 bases and J dropped 0; count of bases not matched to a gene: 7. Germline-derived CDR1 and CDR2 are PRHDT and FYEKMQ (reference sequence). This CDR3 is CASSLGLAGGDPNQETQYF. In DNA form, the CDR3 reads TGTGCCAGCAGCTTGGGACTAGCGGGAGGGGACCCAAACCAAGAGACCCAGTACTTC.

Written as DNA, the CDR3 is TGTGCCAGCAGCTTAGGGACCCTGAGCACAGATACGCAGTATTTT. Translated, it gives CASSLGTLSTDTQYF. This chain joins TRBV7-2 and TRBJ2-3; D gene ambiguous. Germline V gives CDR1 SGHTA, CDR2 FQGNSA. The CDR3 consists of 15 residues. With 1 base removed from V and 0 bases from J, the gap between germline ends came to 8 bases.

The rearrangement joins TRBV27 to TRBJ1-1; 7 nucleotides line up with TRBD1. This CDR3 contains 14 residues. From germline, CDR1 is MNHEY and CDR2 SMNVEV (reference sequence). Trimming took 0 bases from V and 3 from J; bases not matched to a gene: 1. The CDR3 DNA sequence: TGTGCCAGCAGTTTATCTCAGGGGGACACTGAAGCTTTCTTT. Amino acid sequence: CASSLSQGDTEAFF.

The chain links TRBV7-2 to TRBJ2-2, with 8 bases fitting TRBD2. Germline V gives CDR1 SGHTA, CDR2 FQGNSA. The length of the CDR3 is 16 residues. With V trimmed by 5 bases and J by 5 bases, 10 bases remained unmatched. This CDR3 is CASSPRGLAATGELFF. Written as DNA, the CDR3 is TGTGCCAGCAGCCCTCGAGGACTAGCAGCGACCGGGGAGCTGTTTTTT. Drawing the rest from reference TRBV7-2 and TRBJ2-2, the complete variable domain is GAGVSQSPSNKVTEKGKDVELRCDPISGHTALYWYRQSLGQGLEFLIYFQGNSAPDKSGLPSDRFSAERTGGSVSTLTIQRTQQEDSAVYLCASSPRGLAATGELFFGEGSRLTVL.